Given below is one TCR beta chain in context. The authors extracted RNA and reverse transcribed it into cDNA as the sequencing template. The assay was immunoSEQ multiplex PCR, and TCRdb's table has in-frame clones only and misses some. This table holds 130,000 to 150,000 clones, over 70% found once. The sample comes from a study of CD8+ T cells in alopecia areata. Background on the study: Dosing spanned 6 to 18 months on tofacitinib, then 6 months off drug.

Trimming left V 0 bases short and J 4 bases short, with 15 bases between. Germline V gives CDR1 SGHDN, CDR2 FVKESK. This CDR3 has 16 amino acids. Peripheral blood, together with lesional scalp punch biopsies, was collected from alopecia areata patients. V and J are TRBV14 and TRBJ1-1, with D possibly being TRBD1 (6 bases). Sample: CD8+ T cells sorted from blood, taken at week 0. The sequence derives from a human donor with alopecia areata. This CDR3 reads CASSQDPRGAPTEAFF. The CDR3 nucleotides are TGTGCCAGCAGCCAAGACCCAAGGGGGGCACCCACTGAAGCTTTCTTT.